This section outlines one T cell receptor beta chain sequence together with its context. As yet, its antigen is unknown. V lost 10 bases, J lost 3 bases, and 8 bases stayed unmatched. This CDR3 has 14 amino acids. Tagging with unique molecular identifiers was a feature of the TCR beta cDNA libraries. Via MiXCR, TCRdb re-called the PCR reads, giving one row per CDR3 protein. The sample carries approximately 770,000 distinct CDR3 sequences, under 60% recorded once. The record originates from a study of post-analysis software for immune sequencing data. Study-wide results and caveats: Patients had higher frequencies than controls of five TRBV segments, including TRBV5-6, TRBV5-1 and TRBV20-1.

The sequenced material came from blood. The chain combines TRBV12-3 or TRBV12-4 with TRBJ2-3; 9 nucleotides agree with TRBD2. The source is a girl aged 5-17 years with multiple sclerosis. The chain's CDR3 is CATSAGGGTDTQYF. The CDR3 DNA is TGTGCCACCTCAGCGGGAGGTGGGACAGATACGCAGTATTTT.